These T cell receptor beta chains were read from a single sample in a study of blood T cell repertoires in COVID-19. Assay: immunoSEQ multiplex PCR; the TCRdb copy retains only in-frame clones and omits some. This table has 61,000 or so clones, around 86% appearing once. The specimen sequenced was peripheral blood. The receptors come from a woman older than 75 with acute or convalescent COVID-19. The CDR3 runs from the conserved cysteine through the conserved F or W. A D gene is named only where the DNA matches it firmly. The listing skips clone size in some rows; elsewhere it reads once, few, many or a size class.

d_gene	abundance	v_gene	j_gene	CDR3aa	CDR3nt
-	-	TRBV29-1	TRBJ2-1	CSVEMGLLYNEQFF	TGCAGCGTTGAAATGGGACTTCTATACAATGAGCAGTTCTTC
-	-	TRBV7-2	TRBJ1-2	CASNPGGGNYGYTF	TGTGCCAGCAACCCTGGGGGGGGCAACTATGGCTACACCTTC
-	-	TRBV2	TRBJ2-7	CASSGEYEQYF	TGTGCCAGCAGTGGGGAGTACGAGCAGTACTTC
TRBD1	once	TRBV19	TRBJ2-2	CASTRTGGTGELFF	TGTGCCAGTACCCGGACAGGGGGCACCGGGGAGCTGTTTTTT
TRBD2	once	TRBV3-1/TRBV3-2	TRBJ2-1	CASSESGGGKFF	TGTGCCAGCAGCGAGAGCGGGGGTGGGAAGTTCTTC
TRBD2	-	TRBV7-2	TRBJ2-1	CASRRPTLAGGPGGDEQFF	TGTGCCAGCAGACGCCCCACACTAGCGGGGGGGCCCGGGGGCGATGAGCAGTTCTTC
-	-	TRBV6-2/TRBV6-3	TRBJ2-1	CASSPDTHNEQFF	TGTGCCAGCAGTCCGGACACCCACAATGAGCAGTTCTTC
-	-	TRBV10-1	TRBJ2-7	CASSVWGGEQYF	TGCGCCAGCAGTGTATGGGGCGGCGAGCAGTACTTC
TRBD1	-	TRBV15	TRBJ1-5	CATSRAQGVEKAQHF	TGTGCCACCAGCAGAGCCCAGGGGGTCGAAAAGGCCCAGCATTTT
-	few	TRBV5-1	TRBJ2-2	CASSFIAGAGELFF	TGCGCCAGCAGCTTCATAGCCGGGGCCGGGGAGCTGTTTTTT
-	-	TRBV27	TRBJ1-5	CASSLRGQTDSNQPQHF	TGTGCCAGCAGTTTACGTGGACAGACAGATAGCAATCAGCCCCAGCATTTT
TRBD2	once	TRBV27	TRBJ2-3	CASSFFSGGPDTQYF	TGTGCCAGCAGTTTCTTTAGCGGGGGGCCAGATACGCAGTATTTT
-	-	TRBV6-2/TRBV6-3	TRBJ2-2	CASSYGTVNTGELFF	TGTGCCAGCAGTTACGGAACAGTGAACACCGGGGAGCTGTTTTTT
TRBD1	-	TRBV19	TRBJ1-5	CASRTTGGVGNQPQHF	TGTGCCAGTAGGACGACAGGGGGAGTTGGCAATCAGCCCCAGCATTTT
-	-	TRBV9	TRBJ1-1	CASSVVAGFGTEAFF	TGTGCCAGCAGCGTAGTGGCAGGGTTTGGCACTGAAGCTTTCTTT
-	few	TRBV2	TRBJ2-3	CASSRRQTDAQYF	TGTGCCAGCAGCCGTCGACAGACAGATGCGCAGTATTTT
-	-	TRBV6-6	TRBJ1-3	CASSSGRGPSGNTIYF	TGTGCCAGCAGTTCCGGCAGGGGTCCCTCTGGAAACACCATATATTTT
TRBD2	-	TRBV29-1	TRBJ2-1	CSAGLAGGYGEQFF	TGCAGCGCGGGACTAGCGGGAGGCTATGGTGAGCAGTTCTTC
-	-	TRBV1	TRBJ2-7	CTSDRGFYEQYF	TGCACCAGCGACAGGGGATTCTACGAGCAGTACTTC
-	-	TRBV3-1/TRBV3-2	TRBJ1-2	CASSAGGEYGYTF	TGTGCCAGCAGCGCGGGGGGTGAATATGGCTACACCTTC
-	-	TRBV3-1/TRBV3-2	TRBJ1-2	CASSQASRRGYTF	TGTGCCAGCAGCCAAGCATCACGCAGGGGCTACACCTTC
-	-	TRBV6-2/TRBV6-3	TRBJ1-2	CASSRTDYGYTF	TGTGCCAGCAGCCGGACAGACTATGGCTACACCTTC
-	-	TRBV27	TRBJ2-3	CASRTGGIGTDTQYF	TGTGCCAGCAGAACCGGGGGAATAGGAACAGATACGCAGTATTTT
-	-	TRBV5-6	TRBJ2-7	CASSLAIREEQYF	TGTGCCAGCAGCTTGGCCATAAGAGAGGAGCAGTACTTC
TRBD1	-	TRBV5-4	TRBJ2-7	CASSLAGQHNEQYF	TGTGCCAGCAGCTTGGCGGGACAGCACAACGAGCAGTACTTC
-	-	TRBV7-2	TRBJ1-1	CASSFVPGLRNTEAFF	TGTGCCAGCAGCTTCGTCCCAGGGTTGAGGAACACTGAAGCTTTCTTT
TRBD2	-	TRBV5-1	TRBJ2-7	CASWDVRAGVYEQYF	TGCGCCAGCTGGGATGTTCGCGCGGGAGTATACGAGCAGTACTTC
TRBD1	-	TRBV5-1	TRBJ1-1	CASSSGQGAKAFF	TGCGCCAGCAGCTCCGGACAGGGGGCGAAGGCTTTCTTT
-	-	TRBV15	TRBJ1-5	CATSSQGGSNQPQHF	TGTGCCACCAGCAGTCAGGGAGGTAGCAATCAGCCCCAGCATTTT
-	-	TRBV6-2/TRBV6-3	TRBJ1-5	CASSYLGDSSNQPQHF	TGTGCCAGCAGTTATTTAGGGGATTCTAGCAATCAGCCCCAGCATTTT
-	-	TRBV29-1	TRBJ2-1	CSVDFGRGGLGEQFF	TGCAGCGTTGATTTCGGAAGGGGCGGTTTGGGTGAGCAGTTCTTC
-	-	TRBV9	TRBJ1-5	CASSPHVGSNQPQHF	TGTGCCAGCAGCCCACATGTGGGCAGCAATCAGCCCCAGCATTTT
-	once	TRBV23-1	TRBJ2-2	CASSPPKTGNTGELFF	TGCGCCAGCAGTCCTCCAAAGACAGGCAACACCGGGGAGCTGTTTTTT
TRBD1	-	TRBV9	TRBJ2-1	CASSVQGARVEQFF	TGTGCCAGCAGCGTTCAGGGGGCGCGGGTTGAGCAGTTCTTC
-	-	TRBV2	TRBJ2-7	CASRLNRADYEQYF	TGTGCCAGCAGACTGAACAGGGCCGATTACGAGCAGTACTTC
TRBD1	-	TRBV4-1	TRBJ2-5	CASSHSRTGRQTQYF	TGCGCCAGCAGCCACTCACGGACAGGGAGGCAGACCCAGTACTTC
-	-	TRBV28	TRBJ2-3	CASSSTTRVTDTQYF	TGTGCCAGCAGTTCCACCACTCGAGTCACAGATACGCAGTATTTT
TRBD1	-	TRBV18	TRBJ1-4	CASSPRDSPNEKLFF	TGTGCCAGCTCACCGCGGGACAGCCCTAATGAAAAACTGTTTTTT
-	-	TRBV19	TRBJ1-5	CASSIDIDWSNQPQHF	TGTGCCAGTAGTATAGATATAGATTGGAGCAATCAGCCCCAGCATTTT
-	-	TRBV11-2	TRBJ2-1	CASSLRTGRDNEQFF	TGTGCCAGCAGCTTACGTACAGGGCGAGACAATGAGCAGTTCTTC
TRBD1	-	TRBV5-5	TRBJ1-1	CASSPLAQGDTEAFF	TGTGCCAGCAGCCCCCTGGCCCAGGGGGACACTGAAGCTTTCTTT
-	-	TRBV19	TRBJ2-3	CASSFSDTQYF	TGTGCCAGTAGTTTTAGCGATACGCAGTATTTT